This TCR beta chain appears in the sequencing data of a study of spatial heterogeneity in lung cancer. Across the whole study: Alpha-chain sequences were detected in numbers that were consistently lower than beta-chain sequences. Each distinct TCR and UMI combination averaged more than ten appearances in raw reads.

This clonotype appeared many times. This beta chain is a stray sequence in a library constructed for alpha chains; its clone size is not meaningful. There are 15 residues in the CDR3. The germline V and J ends were trimmed by 5 bases and 2 bases, with 13 bases remaining between them. Per germline, CDR1 SGHTA and CDR2 FQGNSA. Every molecule of TCR cDNA had its own unique molecular identifier. MiXCR, applied by TCRdb to the 5' RACE reads, yields one record per CDR3 protein. The sample includes approximately 11,000 distinct CDR3 sequences, nearly 4% of them seen just once. Time point meaning: sample taken at primary tumor resection. The authors sequenced whole RNA from tumor, nontumor lung or frozen PBMC without sorting. The donor group consisted of approximately 77 patients who had untreated, early-stage non-small cell lung cancer.

The chain recombines TRBV7-2 with TRBJ2-4; D gene uncertain. The sample here was normal lung tissue next to the tumor, taken at surgery. The source of this sequence is a male donor with early-stage non-small cell lung cancer. The CDR3 nucleotides are TGTGCCAGCAGCCCCTTCGCGGATTCCAAAAACATTCAGTACTTC. It specifies CASSPFADSKNIQYF.